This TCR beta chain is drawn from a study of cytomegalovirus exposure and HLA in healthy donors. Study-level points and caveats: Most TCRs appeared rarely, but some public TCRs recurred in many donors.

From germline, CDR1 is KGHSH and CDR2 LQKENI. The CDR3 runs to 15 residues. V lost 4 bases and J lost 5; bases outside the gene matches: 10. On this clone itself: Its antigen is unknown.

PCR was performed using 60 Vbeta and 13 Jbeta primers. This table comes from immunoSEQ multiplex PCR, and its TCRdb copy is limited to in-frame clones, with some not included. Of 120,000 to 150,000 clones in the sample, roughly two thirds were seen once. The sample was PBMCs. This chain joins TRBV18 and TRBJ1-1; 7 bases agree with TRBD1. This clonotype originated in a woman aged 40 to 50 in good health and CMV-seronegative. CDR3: CASSRSDRDRTEAFF. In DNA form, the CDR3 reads TGTGCCAGCTCACGTTCCGACAGGGATCGAACTGAAGCTTTCTTT.